This T cell receptor beta chain was obtained from a study of response to subunit inactivated influenza vaccine. Study conclusions and caveats: Every seasonal influenza vaccination brings in few new T cells, the authors suggested.

This clonotype was seen a handful of times. Its antigen is as yet unknown. The CDR3 spans 15 residues. Germline-derived CDR1 and CDR2 are MNHEY and SVGEGT. V lost 6 bases, J lost 5 bases, and 6 bases stayed unmatched. MiXCR was run by TCRdb on the RT-PCR reads, yielding one entry per CDR3 protein. The sample holds a few hundred thousand distinct CDR3 sequences; 6.5% to 8% are singletons and the top ten take about an eighth. This TCR was recovered from a man aged 50 to 69 who received an inactivated influenza vaccine. The gene calls are TRBV6-2 or TRBV6-3 and TRBJ2-3; 12 positions agree with TRBD2. The sample consisted of PBMCs from blood, taken around 2 years after vaccination. In nucleotides, the CDR3 is TGTGCCAGCAGAGAAGAGGGACTAGCGGGAGATACGCAGTATTTT. Its protein product is CASREEGLAGDTQYF.